This T cell receptor (beta chain) was retrieved from a study of blood T cells in healthy people across ages. Looking at the study overall: Template switching captured about one barcoded beta molecule per two T cells.

Regarding the study as a whole: Diversity was estimated from one million T cells, and these estimates were considered underestimates. Researchers said unsorted PBMCs prevented a conclusive naive versus antigen-experienced comparison.

Of note for this clonotype: The antigen is not known.

With a J-beta primer mix and a sample-barcoded 5' primer, a second PCR ran roughly 6 to 12 cycles. TCRdb re-analysed the 5' RACE reads in MiXCR, keeping a single row per CDR3 protein. The table lists roughly 700,000 distinct CDR3 sequences, roughly 32% of them singletons. Sequencing was done on a sample of blood. This TCR was sampled from a woman aged 80 or over in good health.

CDR3 sequence reads: CASSYGQGGEGTEAFF. In DNA, the CDR3 is TGTGCCAGCAGTTACGGCCAGGGAGGGGAGGGCACTGAAGCTTTCTTT. V gene TRBV6-6 combines with J gene TRBJ1-1, with D maybe TRBD1 (5 bases). The CDR3 totals 16 residues. Germline assignment: CDR1 MNHNY and CDR2 SVGAGI (reference sequence). V lost 2 bases and J lost 4, with 17 bases in between.